Only a few counts were recorded for the clone carrying this T cell receptor (beta chain). The antigen is undetermined. These data come from a study of T cell responses to AZD1222 COVID-19 vaccine. Findings and caveats of the study: The donors showed a predominance of white British ancestry and of females, with possible underestimation of clonal diversity.

Data came from immunoSEQ multiplex PCR; TCRdb stores just in-frame clones and leaves some out. The repertoire consists of approximately 140,000 clones, with around nine tenths occurring once and the leading ten covering about 3%. Sequencing was performed on peripheral blood, taken on day 0 of MenACWY control vaccination. This clonotype originated in an adult in good health.

The CDR3 loop is CATSIGQYSEAFF. The CDR3 nucleotides read TGTGCCACCAGCATAGGGCAGTACTCTGAAGCTTTCTTT. The V gene is TRBV15, the J gene TRBJ1-1; D not certain. Germline loops: CDR1 LNHNV, CDR2 YYDKDF (reference sequence). The V end was cut by 4 bases, the J end by 6 bases, with 12 bases between. This CDR3 region has 13 residues.